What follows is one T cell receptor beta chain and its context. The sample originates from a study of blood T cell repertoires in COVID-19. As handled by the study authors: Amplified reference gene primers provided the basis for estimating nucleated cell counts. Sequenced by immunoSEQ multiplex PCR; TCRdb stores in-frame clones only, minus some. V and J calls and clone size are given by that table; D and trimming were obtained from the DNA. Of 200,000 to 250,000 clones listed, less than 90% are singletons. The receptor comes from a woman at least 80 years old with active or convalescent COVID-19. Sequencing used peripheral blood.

DNA for the CDR3: TGCGCCAGCAGCTTGGTCCAGGGGTTGGGCACTGAAGCTTTCTTT. Translation gives CASSLVQGLGTEAFF. V usage is TRBV5-1 and J usage is TRBJ1-1, with D perhaps TRBD1 (6 bases). The CDR3 runs 15 residues. V gave up 0 bases and J gave up 4 bases, with 13 bases separating them. Per the germline V gene, CDR1 is SGHRS and CDR2 is YFSETQ.